This TCR beta chain was observed in a study of shared clonotypes between healthy human individuals. Study-wide findings and caveats: Donor clonotype sharing was expected to depend on sequencing depth.

A note on this clone: What it binds is unknown.

Naivety among CD8 cells was defined by CD45RO negativity and positive CCR7 selection, thereby excluding terminally differentiated effector memory CD45RA+ cells. The test was conducted at deep level. Sequencing used immunoSEQ multiplex PCR; TCRdb keeps in-frame clones, though not all of them. The sample contains about 2.1 million clones, about 92% of which appear only once. Germline CDR1 is SGHRS and CDR2 is YFSETQ. Trimming stripped 0 bases from V and 3 bases from J, with 10 bases between. CDR3 length equals 14 residues. The sequence came from a man in his late teens or twenties in good health. Some clones in this sample may be carry-over from other donors' samples. Sequencing was done on a sample of naive CD8+ T cells from PBMCs. V gene TRBV5-1 combines with J gene TRBJ2-7, with unresolved D. The CDR3 region is CASSLAGLGYEQYF. CDR3 nucleotide sequence: TGCGCCAGCAGCTTGGCGGGCCTAGGCTACGAGCAGTACTTC.